The rows below give T cell receptor beta chains drawn from one sample of a study of T cell changes during pregnancy in multiple sclerosis. The assay was immunoSEQ multiplex PCR, and TCRdb's table has in-frame clones only and misses some. Of roughly 58,000 clones in the sample, around 94% were seen once. Specimen: CD8+ T cells from peripheral blood mononuclear cells, collected in the third trimester of pregnancy. These receptors came from a female donor with multiple sclerosis, enrolled in a pregnancy study. CDR3s include the opening cysteine and the closing phenylalanine or tryptophan. The D gene is left open where the match is weak. Clone size, where shown, is once, few, many, or a class for clones that have expanded.

>-|TRBJ2-7|TRBV5-6|-
TGTGCCAGCAGCTTTGACGGGACTTACGAGCAGTACTTC
CASSFDGTYEQYF
>TRBD2|TRBJ2-3|TRBV27|-
TGTGCCAGCAGTTTAACTAGCGGAAACACAGATACGCAGTATTTT
CASSLTSGNTDTQYF
>TRBD1|TRBJ1-5|TRBV6-5|-
TGTGCCAGCAGATCCCGGGACAGCCTGAATCAGCCCCAGCATTTT
CASRSRDSLNQPQHF
>TRBD1|TRBJ2-7|TRBV27|-
TGTGCCAGCGGAGCAGGGGGGACAGGTCGGGAGCAGTACTTC
CASGAGGTGREQYF
>TRBD1|TRBJ2-7|TRBV7-9|-
TGTGCCAGCAGCCATCGCCGGGACAGCTCCTACGAGCAGTACTTC
CASSHRRDSSYEQYF
>TRBD2|TRBJ2-2|TRBV11-3|-
TGTGCCAGCAGCTTAGATCGGTGGAGCGGGACGAACACCGGGGAGCTGTTTTTT
CASSLDRWSGTNTGELFF
>-|TRBJ1-5|TRBV28|-
TGTGCCAGCAGTTTCCCGGGCAATCAGCCCCAGCATTTT
CASSFPGNQPQHF
>-|TRBJ2-3|TRBV5-1|-
TGCGCCAGCAGCTTGGGGTGGGTCGGCGCGGAATTTTCCACAGATACGCAGTATTTT
CASSLGWVGAEFSTDTQYF
>-|TRBJ1-3|TRBV13|-
TGTGCCAGCAGCAACAGAGGGGGCTCTGGAAACACCATATATTTT
CASSNRGGSGNTIYF
>-|TRBJ2-3|TRBV7-9|-
TGTGCCAGCAGCTCCCAGGGGCCCCTCGCAGATACGCAGTATTTT
CASSSQGPLADTQYF
>-|TRBJ1-1|TRBV27|-
TGTGCCAGCAGTTTTTTAGTTGGAGGTACTGAAGCTTTCTTT
CASSFLVGGTEAFF
>TRBD2|TRBJ2-5|TRBV13|once
TGTGCCAGCAGCTTAGTTGGACTAGCCGATGTAGCCCAGTACTTC
CASSLVGLADVAQYF
>-|TRBJ2-2|TRBV29-1|once
TGCAGCGTAAGACAGGCAGGGCTGAACACCGGGGAGCTGTTTTTT
CSVRQAGLNTGELFF
>TRBD2|TRBJ2-1|TRBV7-9|-
TGTGCCAGCAGCCGGGGGGGTACTGAGCAGTTCTTC
CASSRGGTEQFF
>TRBD1|TRBJ1-1|TRBV27|-
TGTGCCAGCAGTCTGGACAGGGAGAGGGCTTTCTTT
CASSLDRERAFF
>-|TRBJ1-2|TRBV4-1|once
TGCGCCAGCAGCCAAGAGGGCAGTAACTATGGCTACACCTTC
CASSQEGSNYGYTF
>TRBD1|TRBJ2-6|TRBV4-3|-
TGCGCCAGCAGCCAAGATGGACAGGGTACTGGGGCCAACGTCCTGACTTTC
CASSQDGQGTGANVLTF
>TRBD2|TRBJ2-1|TRBV11-2|-
TGTGCCAGCAGTTCCTTAGCGGGAGGCTACAATGAGCAGTTCTTC
CASSSLAGGYNEQFF
>-|TRBJ1-1|TRBV21-1|-
TGTGCCAGCAGCAAAGCGACGGTCCGGGAAATGAACACTGAAGCTTTCTTT
CASSKATVREMNTEAFF
>TRBD1|TRBJ2-6|TRBV5-1|-
TGCGCCAGCAGCTTGTTCGTCCAACAGGGGGCGTCGGGGGCCAACGTCCTGACTTTC
CASSLFVQQGASGANVLTF
>-|TRBJ1-1|TRBV6-5|-
TGTGCCAGCAGTTACGGAGAGGGGCCGGGAGGGACTGAAGCTTTCTTT
CASSYGEGPGGTEAFF
>TRBD1|TRBJ1-5|TRBV6-5|-
TGTGCCAGCAGGACAGGGTATCGCAATCAGCCCCAGCATTTT
CASRTGYRNQPQHF
>-|TRBJ2-1|TRBV27|-
TGTGCCAGCAGTTTAAATGGCGGTGACAATGAGCAGTTCTTC
CASSLNGGDNEQFF
>-|TRBJ1-5|TRBV30|few
TGTGCCTGGAGTGTGATTGGCCGCAATCAGCCCCAGCATTTT
CAWSVIGRNQPQHF
>-|TRBJ1-5|TRBV6-6|-
TGTGCCAGCAGTCCGGGACATCTCAATCAGCCCCAGCATTTT
CASSPGHLNQPQHF
>TRBD1|TRBJ2-1|TRBV4-1|-
TGCGCCAGCAGCCCCTCGACAGGGACCCATGAGCAGTTCTTC
CASSPSTGTHEQFF
>-|TRBJ1-1|TRBV30|few
TGTGCCTGGAGTGTAGTAGAGAACACTGAAGCTTTCTTT
CAWSVVENTEAFF
>-|TRBJ2-2|TRBV5-8|-
TGTGCCAGCAGCTTTTTTGGCGGCCTCAACACCGGGGAGCTGTTTTTT
CASSFFGGLNTGELFF
>-|TRBJ1-2|TRBV4-2|-
TGTGCCAGCAGCCAAGATTCGGCCGAGGGTGCATCTGGCTACACCTTC
CASSQDSAEGASGYTF
>TRBD1|TRBJ2-1|TRBV4-1|-
TGCGCCAGCAGCTATACCCGACAGGGCTATGAGCAGTTCTTC
CASSYTRQGYEQFF
>TRBD1|TRBJ1-5|TRBV10-3|-
TGTGCCATCAGTGACGACAGGGAGGAGAGCAATCAGCCCCAGCATTTT
CAISDDREESNQPQHF
>-|TRBJ2-2|TRBV7-2|once
TGTGCCAGCAGGGGCGGGACGTACACCGGGGAGCTGTTTTTT
CASRGGTYTGELFF
>-|TRBJ1-1|TRBV7-2|-
TGTGCCAGCAGCTTAGCGAGTGTAGGGAGGTACACTGAAGCTTTCTTT
CASSLASVGRYTEAFF
>-|TRBJ1-1|TRBV27|-
TGTGCCAGCAGTTCCATTGTAGCCGCGCAGCAAGGAGTGTCAGCTTTCTTT
CASSSIVAAQQGVSAFF
>-|TRBJ1-1|TRBV23-1|-
TGCGCCAGCAGTATGAGAAGTGAAGCTTTCTTT
CASSMRSEAFF
>-|TRBJ1-5|TRBV2|-
TGTGCCAGCAGGAGGGACACAACAAGCAATCAGCCCCAGCATTTT
CASRRDTTSNQPQHF
>TRBD1|TRBJ2-1|TRBV7-9|-
TGTGCCAGCAGCCCTAGGGGTGGGACAGCCTACAATGAGCAGTTCTTC
CASSPRGGTAYNEQFF
>-|TRBJ1-5|TRBV2|-
TGTGCCAGCGGCGGGGCAGTTTATAGCAATCAGCCCCAGCATTTT
CASGGAVYSNQPQHF
>-|TRBJ2-7|TRBV5-4|once
TGTGCCAGCAGCTCGGGGACATCCTACGAGCAGTACTTC
CASSSGTSYEQYF
>TRBD2|TRBJ2-3|TRBV7-2|-
TGTGCCAGCAGCTTACCTAGCGGGAGGCCGCAGGATACGCAGTATTTT
CASSLPSGRPQDTQYF
>TRBD2|TRBJ2-1|TRBV2|-
TGTGCCAGCAGTAACCAACTAGCGGGGCTAAACAATGAGCAGTTCTTC
CASSNQLAGLNNEQFF
>-|TRBJ1-3|TRBV6-1|-
TGTGCCAGCACCCAATCTGGCAATCCTGGAAACACCATATATTTT
CASTQSGNPGNTIYF
>TRBD1|TRBJ1-2|TRBV5-1|-
TGCGCCAGCAGCTTGGCAGGGGGCGGCTACACCTTC
CASSLAGGGYTF
>TRBD1|TRBJ2-1|TRBV9|-
TGTGCCAGCAGCGTAGGGACAGGGGCCCTCAATGAGCAGTTCTTC
CASSVGTGALNEQFF
>TRBD1|TRBJ2-3|TRBV9|once
TGTGCCAGCAGCGTAGGGACAGGCAGAGATACGCAGTATTTT
CASSVGTGRDTQYF
>-|TRBJ1-2|TRBV5-4|once
TGTGCCAGCAGCTTGTCAGGGGACTATGGCTACACCTTC
CASSLSGDYGYTF
>-|TRBJ1-1|TRBV29-1|-
TGCAGCGTTGAGGAGGGGACTGAAGCTTTCTTT
CSVEEGTEAFF
>-|TRBJ1-1|TRBV5-4|-
TGTGCCAGCAGCACTGGACAGTCCTATGAAGCTTTCTTT
CASSTGQSYEAFF